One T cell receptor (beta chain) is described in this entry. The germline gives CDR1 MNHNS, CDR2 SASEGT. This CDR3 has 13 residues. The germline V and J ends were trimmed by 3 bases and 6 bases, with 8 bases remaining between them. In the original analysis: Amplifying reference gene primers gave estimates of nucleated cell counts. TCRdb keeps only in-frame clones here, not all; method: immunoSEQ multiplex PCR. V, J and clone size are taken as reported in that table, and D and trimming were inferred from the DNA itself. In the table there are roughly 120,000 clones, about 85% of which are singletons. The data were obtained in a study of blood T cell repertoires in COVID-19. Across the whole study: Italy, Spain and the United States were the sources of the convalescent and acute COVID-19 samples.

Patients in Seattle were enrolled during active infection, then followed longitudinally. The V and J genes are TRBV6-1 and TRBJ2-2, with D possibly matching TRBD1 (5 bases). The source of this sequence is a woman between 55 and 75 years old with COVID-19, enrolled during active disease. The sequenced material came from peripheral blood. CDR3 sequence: CASSDRVSGELFF. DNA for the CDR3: TGTGCCAGCAGTGACAGGGTTTCCGGGGAGCTGTTTTTT.